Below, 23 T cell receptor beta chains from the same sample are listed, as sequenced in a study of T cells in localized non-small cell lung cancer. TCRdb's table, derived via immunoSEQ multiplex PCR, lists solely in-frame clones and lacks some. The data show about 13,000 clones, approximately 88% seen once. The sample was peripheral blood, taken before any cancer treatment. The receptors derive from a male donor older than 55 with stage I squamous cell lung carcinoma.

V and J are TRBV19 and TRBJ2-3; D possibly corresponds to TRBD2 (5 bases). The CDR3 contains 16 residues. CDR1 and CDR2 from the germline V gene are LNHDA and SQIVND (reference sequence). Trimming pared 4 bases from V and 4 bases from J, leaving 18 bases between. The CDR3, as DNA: TGTGCCAGTAGTAACGATGCGGTGTTCGGGGCAGATACGCAGTATTTT. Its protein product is CASSNDAVFGADTQYF. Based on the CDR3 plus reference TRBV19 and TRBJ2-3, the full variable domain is DGGITQSPKYLFRKEGQNVTLSCEQNLNHDAMYWYRQDPGQGLRLIYYSQIVNDFQKGDIAEGYSVSREKKESFPLTVTSAQKNPTAFYLCASSNDAVFGADTQYFGPGTRLTVL.

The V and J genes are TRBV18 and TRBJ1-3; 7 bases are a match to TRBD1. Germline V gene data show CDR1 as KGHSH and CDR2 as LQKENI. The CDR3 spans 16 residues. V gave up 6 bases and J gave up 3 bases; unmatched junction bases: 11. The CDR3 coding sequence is TGTGCCAGCTCCCCCGTGGAGGGGGCACTTGGAAACACCATATATTTT. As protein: CASSPVEGALGNTIYF.

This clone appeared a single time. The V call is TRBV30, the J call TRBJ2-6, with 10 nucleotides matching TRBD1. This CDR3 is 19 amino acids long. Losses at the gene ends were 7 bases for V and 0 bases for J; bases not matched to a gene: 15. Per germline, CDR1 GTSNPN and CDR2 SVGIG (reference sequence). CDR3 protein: CASLPRPGQGISGANVLTF. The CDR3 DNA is TGTGCCTCCCTACCTCGGCCGGGACAGGGGATCTCTGGGGCCAACGTCCTGACTTTC.

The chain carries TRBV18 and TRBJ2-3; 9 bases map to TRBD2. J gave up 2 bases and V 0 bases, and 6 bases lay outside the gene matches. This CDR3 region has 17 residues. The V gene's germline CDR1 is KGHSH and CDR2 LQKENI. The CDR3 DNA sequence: TGTGCCAGCTCACCACCGTCAGCGGGAGGTAACACAGATACGCAGTATTTT. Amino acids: CASSPPSAGGNTDTQYF.

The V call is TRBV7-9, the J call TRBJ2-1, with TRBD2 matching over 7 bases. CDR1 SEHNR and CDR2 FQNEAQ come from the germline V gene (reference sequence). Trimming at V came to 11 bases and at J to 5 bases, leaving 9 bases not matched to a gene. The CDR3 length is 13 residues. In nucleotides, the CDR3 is TGTGCCGGTAGCGGGCGAAAAAACAATGAGCAGTTCTTC. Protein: CAGSGRKNNEQFF.

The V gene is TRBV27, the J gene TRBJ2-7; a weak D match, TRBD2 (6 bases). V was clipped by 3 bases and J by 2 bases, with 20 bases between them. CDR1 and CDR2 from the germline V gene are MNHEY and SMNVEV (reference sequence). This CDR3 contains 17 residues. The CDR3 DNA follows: TGTGCCAGCAGTTTTACGGTCGGTAGCGGAGCGCCCTACGAGCAGTACTTC. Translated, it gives CASSFTVGSGAPYEQYF.

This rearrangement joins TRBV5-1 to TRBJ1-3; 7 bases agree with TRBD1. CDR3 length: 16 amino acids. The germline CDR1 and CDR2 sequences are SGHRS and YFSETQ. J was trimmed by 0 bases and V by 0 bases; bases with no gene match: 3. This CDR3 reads CASSLGGQLSGNTIYF. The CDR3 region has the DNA TGCGCCAGCAGCTTGGGGGGACAGCTCTCTGGAAACACCATATATTTT.

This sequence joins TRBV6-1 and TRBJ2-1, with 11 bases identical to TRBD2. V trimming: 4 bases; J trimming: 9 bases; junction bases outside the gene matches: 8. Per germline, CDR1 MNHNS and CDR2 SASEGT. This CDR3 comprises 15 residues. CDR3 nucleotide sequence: TGTGCCAGCAGTGTGACTAGCGGGATCGAAGGTGAGCAGTTCTTC. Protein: CASSVTSGIEGEQFF.

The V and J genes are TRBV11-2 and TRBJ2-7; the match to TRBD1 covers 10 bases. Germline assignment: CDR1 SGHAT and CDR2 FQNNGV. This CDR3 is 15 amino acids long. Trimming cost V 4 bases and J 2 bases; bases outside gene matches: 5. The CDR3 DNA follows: TGTGCCAGCAGCTCCGGGACAGGGGTTGCCTACGAGCAGTACTTC. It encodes CASSSGTGVAYEQYF. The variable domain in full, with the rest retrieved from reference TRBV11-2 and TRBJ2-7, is EAGVAQSPRYKIIEKRQSVAFWCNPISGHATLYWYQQILGQGPKLLIQFQNNGVVDDSQLPKDRFSAERLKGVDSTLKIQPAKLEDSAVYLCASSSGTGVAYEQYFGPGTRLTVT.

The CDR3 bases are TGTGCCAGCAGCTCTGACAGGGCGAGGAATGAGCAGTTCTTC. Protein sequence: CASSSDRARNEQFF. The chain couples TRBV7-9 to TRBJ2-1; TRBD1 agrees at 7 bases. Germline values: CDR1 SEHNR, CDR2 FQNEAQ (reference sequence). The CDR3 consists of 14 residues. Trimming took 4 bases from V and 7 from J; bases not matched to a gene: 7.

CDR3 amino acids: CASSLGLGAEETQYF. In DNA, the CDR3 is TGTGCCAGCAGCTTAGGGCTCGGGGCAGAAGAGACCCAGTACTTC. This chain links TRBV11-3 with TRBJ2-5, with D tentatively TRBD1 or TRBD2 (5 bases each). Germline lookup yields CDR1 SGHNT and CDR2 YENEEA. V dropped 1 base and J dropped 3 bases, with 12 bases sitting between them. The CDR3 contains 15 residues.

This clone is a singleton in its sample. CDR3 protein: CASSQAGGRVLIGDTEAFF. The CDR3, as DNA: TGCGCCAGCAGCCAAGCGGGGGGCAGGGTCCTGATTGGGGACACTGAAGCTTTCTTT. The chain employs TRBV4-1 and TRBJ1-1; tentative D call: TRBD1 (6 bases). V shed 1 base and J shed 3 bases, with 24 bases lying between them. Germline lookup yields CDR1 MGHRA and CDR2 YSYEKL. The CDR3 runs to 19 residues.

CDR3 nucleotide sequence: TGTGCCAGCAGCCGCCAGTCTAGCGGAAGCACAGATACGCAGTATTTT. This encodes CASSRQSSGSTDTQYF. This chain uses TRBV7-9 with TRBJ2-3; TRBD2 matches at 7 bases. V shed 5 bases and J 0 bases; nucleotides not matched to a gene: 8. CDR1 is SEHNR, CDR2 FQNEAQ, per germline (reference sequence). The CDR3 is 16 residues long. The full variable domain, rest sourced from reference TRBV7-9 and TRBJ2-3, is DTGVSQNPRHKITKRGQNVTFRCDPISEHNRLYWYRQTLGQGPEFLTYFQNEAQLEKSRLLSDRFSAERPKGSFSTLEIQRTEQGDSAMYLCASSRQSSGSTDTQYFGPGTRLTVL.

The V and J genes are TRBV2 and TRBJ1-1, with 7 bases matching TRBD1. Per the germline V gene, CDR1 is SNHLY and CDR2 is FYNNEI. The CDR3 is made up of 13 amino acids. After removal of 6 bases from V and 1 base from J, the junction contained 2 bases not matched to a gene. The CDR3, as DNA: TGTGCCAGCAGGAACAGGGGGAACACTGAAGCTTTCTTT. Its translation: CASRNRGNTEAFF.

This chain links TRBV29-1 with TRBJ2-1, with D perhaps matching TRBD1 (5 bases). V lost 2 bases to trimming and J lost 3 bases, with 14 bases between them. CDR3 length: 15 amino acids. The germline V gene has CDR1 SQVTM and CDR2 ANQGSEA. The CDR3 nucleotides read TGCAGCGTTGAACCCGAGCAGGGCTTCTACAATGAGCAGTTCTTC. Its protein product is CSVEPEQGFYNEQFF.

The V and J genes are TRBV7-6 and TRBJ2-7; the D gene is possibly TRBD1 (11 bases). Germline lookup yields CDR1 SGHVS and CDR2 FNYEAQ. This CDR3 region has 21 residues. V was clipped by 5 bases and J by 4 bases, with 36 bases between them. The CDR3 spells CASSPPRGQGELAGPGYEQYF. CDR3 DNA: TGTGCCAGCAGCCCACCGAGGGGACAGGGGGAACTAGCGGGGCCCGGGTACGAGCAGTACTTC.

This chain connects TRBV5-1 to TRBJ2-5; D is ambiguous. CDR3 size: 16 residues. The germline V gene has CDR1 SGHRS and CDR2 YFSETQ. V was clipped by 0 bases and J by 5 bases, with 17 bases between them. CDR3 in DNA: TGCGCCAGCAGCTTGGGAGGCAGTCCCGCGAGGGAGACCCAGTACTTC. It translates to CASSLGGSPARETQYF.

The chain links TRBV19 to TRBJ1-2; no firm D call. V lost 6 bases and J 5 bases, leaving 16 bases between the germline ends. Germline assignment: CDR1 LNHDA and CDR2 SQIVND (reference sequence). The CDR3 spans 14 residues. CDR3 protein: CASSTAGPLYGYTF. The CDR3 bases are TGTGCCAGTAGCACCGCCGGCCCCCTTTATGGCTACACCTTC.

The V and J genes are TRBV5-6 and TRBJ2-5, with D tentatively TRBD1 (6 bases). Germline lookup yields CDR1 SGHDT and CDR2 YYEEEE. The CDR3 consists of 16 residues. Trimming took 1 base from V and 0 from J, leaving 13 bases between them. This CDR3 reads CASSLYTQGYQETQYF. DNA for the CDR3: TGTGCCAGCAGCTTGTATACCCAGGGGTACCAAGAGACCCAGTACTTC.

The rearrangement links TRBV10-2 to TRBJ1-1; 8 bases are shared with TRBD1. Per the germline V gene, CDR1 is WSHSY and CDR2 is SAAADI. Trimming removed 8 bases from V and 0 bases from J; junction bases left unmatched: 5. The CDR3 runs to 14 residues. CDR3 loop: CASRTGRMNTEAFF. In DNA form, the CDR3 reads TGCGCCAGCCGGACAGGGCGGATGAACACTGAAGCTTTCTTT.

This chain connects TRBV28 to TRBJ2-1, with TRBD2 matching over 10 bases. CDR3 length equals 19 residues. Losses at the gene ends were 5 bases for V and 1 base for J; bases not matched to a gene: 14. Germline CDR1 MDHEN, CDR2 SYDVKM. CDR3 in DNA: TGTGCCAGCAGTCCAGGGACTAGCGCCCTTCCGTCGTCCTACAATGAGCAGTTCTTC. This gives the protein CASSPGTSALPSSYNEQFF. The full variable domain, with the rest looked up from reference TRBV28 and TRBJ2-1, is DVKVTQSSRYLVKRTGEKVFLECVQDMDHENMFWYRQDPGLGLRLIYFSYDVKMKEKGDIPEGYSVSREKKERFSLILESASTNQTSMYLCASSPGTSALPSSYNEQFFGPGTRLTVL.

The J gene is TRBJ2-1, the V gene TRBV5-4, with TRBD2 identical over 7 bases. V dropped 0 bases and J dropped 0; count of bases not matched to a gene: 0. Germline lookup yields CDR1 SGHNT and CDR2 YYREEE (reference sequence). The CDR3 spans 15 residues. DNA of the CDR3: TGTGCCAGCAGCTTGGGCGGGGGCTCCTACAATGAGCAGTTCTTC. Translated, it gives CASSLGGGSYNEQFF. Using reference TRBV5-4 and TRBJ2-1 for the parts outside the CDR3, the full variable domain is ETGVTQSPTHLIKTRGQQVTLRCSSQSGHNTVSWYQQALGQGPQFIFQYYREEENGRGNFPPRFSGLQFPNYSSELNVNALELDDSALYLCASSLGGGSYNEQFFGPGTRLTVL.

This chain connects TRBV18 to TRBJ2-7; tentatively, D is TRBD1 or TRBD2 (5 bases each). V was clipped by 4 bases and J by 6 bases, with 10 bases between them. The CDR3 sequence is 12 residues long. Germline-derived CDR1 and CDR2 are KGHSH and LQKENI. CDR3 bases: TGTGCCAGCTCACTCAAGGGGAGCGAGCAGTACTTC. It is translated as CASSLKGSEQYF.